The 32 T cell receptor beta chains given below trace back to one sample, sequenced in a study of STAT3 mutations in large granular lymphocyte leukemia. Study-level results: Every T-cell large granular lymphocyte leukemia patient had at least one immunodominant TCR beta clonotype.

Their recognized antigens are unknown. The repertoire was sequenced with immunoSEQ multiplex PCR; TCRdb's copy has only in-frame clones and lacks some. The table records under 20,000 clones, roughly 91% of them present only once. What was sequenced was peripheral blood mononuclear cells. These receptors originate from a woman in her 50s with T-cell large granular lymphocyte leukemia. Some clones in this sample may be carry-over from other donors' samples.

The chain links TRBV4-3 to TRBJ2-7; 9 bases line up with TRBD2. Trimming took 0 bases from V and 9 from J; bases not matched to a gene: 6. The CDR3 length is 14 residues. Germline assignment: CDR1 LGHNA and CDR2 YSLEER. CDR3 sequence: CASSQDFSGSAQYF. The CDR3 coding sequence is TGCGCCAGCAGCCAAGATTTTAGCGGGAGTGCGCAGTACTTC.

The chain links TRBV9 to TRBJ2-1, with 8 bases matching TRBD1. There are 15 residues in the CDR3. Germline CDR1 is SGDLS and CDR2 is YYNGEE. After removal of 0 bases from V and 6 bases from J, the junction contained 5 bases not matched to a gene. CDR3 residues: CASSVVQGAPNEQFF. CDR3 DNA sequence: TGTGCCAGCAGCGTAGTGCAGGGGGCACCCAATGAGCAGTTCTTC.

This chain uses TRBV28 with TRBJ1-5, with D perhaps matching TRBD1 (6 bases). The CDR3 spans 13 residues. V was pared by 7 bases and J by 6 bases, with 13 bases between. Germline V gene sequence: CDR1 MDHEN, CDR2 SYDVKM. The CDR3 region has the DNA TGTGCCAGCACCACCCCAGGGGTTCAGCCCCAGCATTTT. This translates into CASTTPGVQPQHF.

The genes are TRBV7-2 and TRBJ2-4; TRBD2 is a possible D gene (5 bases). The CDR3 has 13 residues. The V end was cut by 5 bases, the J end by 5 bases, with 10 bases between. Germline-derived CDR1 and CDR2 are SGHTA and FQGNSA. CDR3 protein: CASSVRGENIQYF. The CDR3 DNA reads TGTGCCAGCAGCGTCCGGGGAGAAAACATTCAGTACTTC.

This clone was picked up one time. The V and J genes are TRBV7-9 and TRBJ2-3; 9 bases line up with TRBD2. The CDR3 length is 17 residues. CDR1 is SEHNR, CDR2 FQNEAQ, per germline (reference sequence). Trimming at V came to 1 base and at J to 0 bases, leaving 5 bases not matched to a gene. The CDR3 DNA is TGTGCCAGCAGCTTAGTAGCGGGAGTAGGGAGCACAGATACGCAGTATTTT. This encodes CASSLVAGVGSTDTQYF.

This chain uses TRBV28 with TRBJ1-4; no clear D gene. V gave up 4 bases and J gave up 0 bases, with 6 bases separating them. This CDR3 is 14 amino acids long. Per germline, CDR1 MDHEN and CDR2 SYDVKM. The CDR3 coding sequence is TGTGCCAGCAGTTCTCCAGCAACTAATGAAAAACTGTTTTTT. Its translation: CASSSPATNEKLFF.

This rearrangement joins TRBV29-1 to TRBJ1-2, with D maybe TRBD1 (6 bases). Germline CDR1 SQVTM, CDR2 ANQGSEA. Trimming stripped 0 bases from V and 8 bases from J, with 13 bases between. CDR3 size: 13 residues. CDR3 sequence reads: CSVEDPRGRGYTF. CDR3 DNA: TGCAGCGTTGAAGACCCCAGGGGTCGCGGCTACACCTTC. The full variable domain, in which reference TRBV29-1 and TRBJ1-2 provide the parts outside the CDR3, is SAVISQKPSRDICQRGTSLTIQCQVDSQVTMMFWYRQQPGQSLTLIATANQGSEATYESGFVIDKFPISRPNLTFSTLTVSNMSPEDSSIYLCSVEDPRGRGYTFGSGTRLTVV.

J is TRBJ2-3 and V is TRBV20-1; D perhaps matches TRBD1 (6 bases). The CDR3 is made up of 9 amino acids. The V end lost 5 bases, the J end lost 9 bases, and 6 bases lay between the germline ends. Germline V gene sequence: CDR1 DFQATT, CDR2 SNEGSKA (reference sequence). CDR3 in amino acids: CSAGTTQYF. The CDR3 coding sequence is TGCAGTGCTGGGACAACGCAGTATTTT.

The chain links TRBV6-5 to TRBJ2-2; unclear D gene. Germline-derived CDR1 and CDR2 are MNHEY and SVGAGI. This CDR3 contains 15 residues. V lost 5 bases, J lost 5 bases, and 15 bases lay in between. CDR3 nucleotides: TGTGCCAGCAGTCCCCTAACCCCGAGTACCGGGGAGCTGTTTTTT. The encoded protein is CASSPLTPSTGELFF.

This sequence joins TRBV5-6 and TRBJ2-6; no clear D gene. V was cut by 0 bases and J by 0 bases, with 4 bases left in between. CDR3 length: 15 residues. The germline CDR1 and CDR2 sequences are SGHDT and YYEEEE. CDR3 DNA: TGTGCCAGCAGCTTGGATCGCTCTGGGGCCAACGTCCTGACTTTC. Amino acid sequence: CASSLDRSGANVLTF.

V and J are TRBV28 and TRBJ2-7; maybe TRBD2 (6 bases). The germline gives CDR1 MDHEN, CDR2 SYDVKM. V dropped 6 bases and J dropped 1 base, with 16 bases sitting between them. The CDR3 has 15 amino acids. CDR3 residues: CASSRSGPKSYEQYF. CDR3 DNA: TGTGCCAGCAGCCGCAGCGGGCCTAAGTCCTACGAGCAGTACTTC.

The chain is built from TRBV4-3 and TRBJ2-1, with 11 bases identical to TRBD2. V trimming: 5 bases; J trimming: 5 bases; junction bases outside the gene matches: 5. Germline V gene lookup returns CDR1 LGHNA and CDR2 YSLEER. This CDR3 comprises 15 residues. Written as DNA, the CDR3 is TGCGCCAGCAGCAAGGGACTAGCGGCAAACAATGAGCAGTTCTTC. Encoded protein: CASSKGLAANNEQFF.

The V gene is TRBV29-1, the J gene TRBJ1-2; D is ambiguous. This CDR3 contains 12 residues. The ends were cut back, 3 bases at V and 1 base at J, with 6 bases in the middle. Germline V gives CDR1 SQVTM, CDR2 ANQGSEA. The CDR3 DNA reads TGCAGCGTTGATGGCGTTAACTATGGCTACACCTTC. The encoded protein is CSVDGVNYGYTF.

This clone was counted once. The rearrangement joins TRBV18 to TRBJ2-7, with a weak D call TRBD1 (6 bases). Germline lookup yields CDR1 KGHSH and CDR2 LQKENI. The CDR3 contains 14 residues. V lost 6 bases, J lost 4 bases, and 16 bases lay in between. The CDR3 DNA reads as TGTGCCAGCTCCCCAGGACAGAGTTTATACGAGCAGTACTTC. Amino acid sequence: CASSPGQSLYEQYF.

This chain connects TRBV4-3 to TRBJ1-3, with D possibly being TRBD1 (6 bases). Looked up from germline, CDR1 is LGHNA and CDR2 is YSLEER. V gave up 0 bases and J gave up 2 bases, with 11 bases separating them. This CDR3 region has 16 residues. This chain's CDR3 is CASSQDGQWTGNTIYF. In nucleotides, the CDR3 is TGCGCCAGCAGCCAAGACGGACAGTGGACTGGAAACACCATATATTTT.

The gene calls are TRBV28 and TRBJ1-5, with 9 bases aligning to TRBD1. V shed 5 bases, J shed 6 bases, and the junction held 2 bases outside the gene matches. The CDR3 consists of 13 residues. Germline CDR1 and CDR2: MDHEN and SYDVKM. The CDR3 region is CASSGDRVQPQHF. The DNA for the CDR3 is TGTGCCAGCAGTGGGGACAGGGTTCAGCCCCAGCATTTT.

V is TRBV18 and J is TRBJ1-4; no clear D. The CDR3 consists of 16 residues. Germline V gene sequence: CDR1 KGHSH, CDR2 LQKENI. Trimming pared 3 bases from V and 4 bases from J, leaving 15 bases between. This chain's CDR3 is CASSPSASGNNEKLFF. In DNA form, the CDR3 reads TGTGCCAGCTCACCCTCGGCGTCGGGGAATAATGAAAAACTGTTTTTT.

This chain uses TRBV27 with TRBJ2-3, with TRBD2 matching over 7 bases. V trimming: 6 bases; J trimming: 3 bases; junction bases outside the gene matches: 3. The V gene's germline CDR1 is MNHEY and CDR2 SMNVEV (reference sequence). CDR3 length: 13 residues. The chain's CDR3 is CASSGGRTDTQYF. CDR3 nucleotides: TGTGCCAGCAGCGGCGGGAGAACAGATACGCAGTATTTT.

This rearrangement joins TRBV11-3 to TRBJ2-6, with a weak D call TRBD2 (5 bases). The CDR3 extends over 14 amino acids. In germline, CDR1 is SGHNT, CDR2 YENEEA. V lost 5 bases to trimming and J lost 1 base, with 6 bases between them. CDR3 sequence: CASSPGSGANVLTF. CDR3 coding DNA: TGTGCCAGCAGCCCGGGGTCTGGGGCCAACGTCCTGACTTTC.

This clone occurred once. In DNA form, the CDR3 reads TGCGCCAGCAGCCAAGACTTTACGGCCATTCAGTACTTC. Its translation is CASSQDFTAIQYF. The chain couples TRBV4-1 to TRBJ2-4; D unresolved. Germline CDR1 and CDR2: MGHRA and YSYEKL. This CDR3 spans 13 amino acids. V lost 0 bases and J lost 9, with 9 bases in between.

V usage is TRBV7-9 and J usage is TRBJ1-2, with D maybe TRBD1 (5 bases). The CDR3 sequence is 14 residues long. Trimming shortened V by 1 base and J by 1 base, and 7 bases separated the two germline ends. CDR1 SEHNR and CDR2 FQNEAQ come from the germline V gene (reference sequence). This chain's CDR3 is CASSLGGFNYGYTF. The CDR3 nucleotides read TGTGCCAGCAGCTTAGGGGGCTTTAACTATGGCTACACCTTC.

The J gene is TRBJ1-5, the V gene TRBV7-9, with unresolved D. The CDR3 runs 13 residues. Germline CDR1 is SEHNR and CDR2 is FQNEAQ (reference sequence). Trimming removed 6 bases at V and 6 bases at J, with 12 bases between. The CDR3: CASSSGQPQPQHF. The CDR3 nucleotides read TGTGCCAGCAGTTCGGGCCAACCTCAGCCCCAGCATTTT. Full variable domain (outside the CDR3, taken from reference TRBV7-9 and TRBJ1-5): DTGVSQNPRHKITKRGQNVTFRCDPISEHNRLYWYRQTLGQGPEFLTYFQNEAQLEKSRLLSDRFSAERPKGSFSTLEIQRTEQGDSAMYLCASSSGQPQPQHFGDGTRLSIL.

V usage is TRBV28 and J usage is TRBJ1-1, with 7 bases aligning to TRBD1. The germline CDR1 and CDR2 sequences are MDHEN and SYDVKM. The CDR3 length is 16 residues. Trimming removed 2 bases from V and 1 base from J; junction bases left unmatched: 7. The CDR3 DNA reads TGTGCCAGCAGTTTAGGCTCGACAGGGTCGAACACTGAAGCTTTCTTT. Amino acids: CASSLGSTGSNTEAFF.

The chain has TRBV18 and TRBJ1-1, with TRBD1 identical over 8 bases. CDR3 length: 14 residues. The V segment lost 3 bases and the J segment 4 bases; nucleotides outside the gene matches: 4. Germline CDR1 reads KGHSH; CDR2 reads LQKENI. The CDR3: CASSPYRGGTEAFF. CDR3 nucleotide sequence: TGTGCCAGCTCACCGTACAGGGGGGGCACTGAAGCTTTCTTT.

CDR3 protein: CASSYGGTNEKLFF. The CDR3 coding sequence is TGTGCCAGCAGTTACGGGGGAACTAATGAAAAACTGTTTTTT. V gene TRBV6-5 combines with J gene TRBJ1-4; possibly TRBD1 for D (5 bases). Trimming removed 2 bases from V and 1 base from J, with 5 bases in between. CDR1 MNHEY and CDR2 SVGAGI come from the germline V gene. The CDR3 sequence is 14 residues long.

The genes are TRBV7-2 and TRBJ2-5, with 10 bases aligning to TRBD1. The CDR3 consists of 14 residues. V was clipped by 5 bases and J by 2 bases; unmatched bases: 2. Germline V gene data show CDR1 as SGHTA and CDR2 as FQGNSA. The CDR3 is CASSPDRGQETQYF. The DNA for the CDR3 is TGTGCCAGCAGCCCGGACAGGGGGCAAGAGACCCAGTACTTC. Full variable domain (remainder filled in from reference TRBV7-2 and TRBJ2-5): GAGVSQSPSNKVTEKGKDVELRCDPISGHTALYWYRQSLGQGLEFLIYFQGNSAPDKSGLPSDRFSAERTGGSVSTLTIQRTQQEDSAVYLCASSPDRGQETQYFGPGTRLLVL.

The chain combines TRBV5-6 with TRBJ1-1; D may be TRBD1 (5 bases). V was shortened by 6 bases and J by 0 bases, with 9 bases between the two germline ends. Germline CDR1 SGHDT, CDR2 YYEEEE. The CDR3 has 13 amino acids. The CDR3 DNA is TGTGCCAGCATTGGGGACTTGAACACTGAAGCTTTCTTT. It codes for CASIGDLNTEAFF.

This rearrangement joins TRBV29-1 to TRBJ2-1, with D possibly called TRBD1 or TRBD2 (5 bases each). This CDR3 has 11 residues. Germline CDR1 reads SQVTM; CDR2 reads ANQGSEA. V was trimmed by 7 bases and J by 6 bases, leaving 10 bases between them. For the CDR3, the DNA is TGCAGCGCTGGGGGATTCAATGAGCAGTTCTTC. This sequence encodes CSAGGFNEQFF.

CDR3 DNA: TGTGCCAGCAATGCAAAATACCGCCGGGACAGCTCAATTTATGGCTACACCTTC. Amino acids: CASNAKYRRDSSIYGYTF. The V gene is TRBV5-6, the J gene TRBJ1-2, with 7 nucleotides matching TRBD1. V lost 6 bases, J lost 5 bases, and 22 bases stayed unmatched. The CDR3 spans 18 residues. In germline, CDR1 is SGHDT, CDR2 YYEEEE.

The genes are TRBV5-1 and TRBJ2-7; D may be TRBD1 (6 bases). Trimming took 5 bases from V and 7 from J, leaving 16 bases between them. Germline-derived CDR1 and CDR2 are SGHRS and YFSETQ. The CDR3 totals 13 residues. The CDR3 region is CASRPDSLSEQYF. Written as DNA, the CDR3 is TGCGCCAGCAGGCCGGACAGCCTGTCGGAGCAGTACTTC.

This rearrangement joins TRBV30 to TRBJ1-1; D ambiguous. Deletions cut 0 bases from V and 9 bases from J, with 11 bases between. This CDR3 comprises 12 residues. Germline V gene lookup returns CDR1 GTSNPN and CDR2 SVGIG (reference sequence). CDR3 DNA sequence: TGTGCCTGGAGTGTACTCGGTAGGAAAGCTTTCTTT. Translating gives CAWSVLGRKAFF. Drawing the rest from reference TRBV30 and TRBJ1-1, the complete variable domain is SQTIHQWPATLVQPVGSPLSLECTVEGTSNPNLYWYRQAAGRGLQLLFYSVGIGQISSEVPQNLSASRPQDRQFILSSKKLLLSDSGFYLCAWSVLGRKAFFGQGTRLTVV.

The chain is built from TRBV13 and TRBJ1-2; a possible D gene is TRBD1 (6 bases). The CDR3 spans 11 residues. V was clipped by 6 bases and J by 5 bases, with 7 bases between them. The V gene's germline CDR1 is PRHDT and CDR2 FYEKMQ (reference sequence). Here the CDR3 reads CASRQGYGYTF. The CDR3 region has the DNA TGTGCCAGCAGACAGGGATATGGCTACACCTTC.